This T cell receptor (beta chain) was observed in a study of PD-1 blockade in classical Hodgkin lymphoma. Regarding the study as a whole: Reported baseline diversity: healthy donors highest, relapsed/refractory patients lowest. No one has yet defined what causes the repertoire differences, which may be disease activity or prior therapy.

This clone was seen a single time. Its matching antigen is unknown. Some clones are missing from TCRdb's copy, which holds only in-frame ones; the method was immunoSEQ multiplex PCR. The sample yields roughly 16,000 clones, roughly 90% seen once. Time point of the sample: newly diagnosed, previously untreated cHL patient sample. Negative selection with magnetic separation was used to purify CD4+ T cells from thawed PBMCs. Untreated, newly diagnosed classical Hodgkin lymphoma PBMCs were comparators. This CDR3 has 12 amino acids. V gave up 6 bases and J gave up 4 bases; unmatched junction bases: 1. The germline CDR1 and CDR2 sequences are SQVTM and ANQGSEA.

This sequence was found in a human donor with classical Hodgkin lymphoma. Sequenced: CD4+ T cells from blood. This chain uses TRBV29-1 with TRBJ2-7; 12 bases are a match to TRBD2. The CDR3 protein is CSVLAGGYEQYF. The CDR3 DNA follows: TGCAGCGTGCTAGCGGGAGGGTACGAGCAGTACTTC.